This T cell receptor (beta chain) was documented in a study of cytomegalovirus exposure and HLA in healthy donors. Germline V gene lookup returns CDR1 KGHSH and CDR2 LQKENI. This CDR3 region has 21 residues. V was pared by 1 base and J by 0 bases, with 17 bases of the junction left unmatched. Notes on this clone: Antigen unknown.

Primers included in the PCR were 60 Vbeta and 13 Jbeta primers. The repertoire was sequenced with immunoSEQ multiplex PCR; TCRdb's copy has only in-frame clones and lacks some. The sample holds roughly 130,000 clones; under 70% are singletons and the top ten take approximately 6.5%. Study-wide results and limits: In a later analysis, most CMV-associated TCR beta chains appeared HLA-restricted. Several of the most significant clusters appeared, in a later analysis, to be linked to common viral pathogens. Certain indistinguishable V segments, among them TRBV6-2 and TRBV6-3, were excluded. Per a prior analysis, the majority of TCR beta V segments were productive roughly 87% or roughly 30% of the time.

Source material: PBMCs. V usage is TRBV18 and J usage is TRBJ2-2; 7 nucleotides match TRBD1. The TCR sequence derives from a woman aged 55-75 years in good health and CMV-seronegative. CDR3: CASSPRPVSKGTVANTGELFF. The CDR3 DNA reads as TGTGCCAGCTCACCACGCCCAGTCTCCAAAGGGACAGTTGCGAACACCGGGGAGCTGTTTTTT.